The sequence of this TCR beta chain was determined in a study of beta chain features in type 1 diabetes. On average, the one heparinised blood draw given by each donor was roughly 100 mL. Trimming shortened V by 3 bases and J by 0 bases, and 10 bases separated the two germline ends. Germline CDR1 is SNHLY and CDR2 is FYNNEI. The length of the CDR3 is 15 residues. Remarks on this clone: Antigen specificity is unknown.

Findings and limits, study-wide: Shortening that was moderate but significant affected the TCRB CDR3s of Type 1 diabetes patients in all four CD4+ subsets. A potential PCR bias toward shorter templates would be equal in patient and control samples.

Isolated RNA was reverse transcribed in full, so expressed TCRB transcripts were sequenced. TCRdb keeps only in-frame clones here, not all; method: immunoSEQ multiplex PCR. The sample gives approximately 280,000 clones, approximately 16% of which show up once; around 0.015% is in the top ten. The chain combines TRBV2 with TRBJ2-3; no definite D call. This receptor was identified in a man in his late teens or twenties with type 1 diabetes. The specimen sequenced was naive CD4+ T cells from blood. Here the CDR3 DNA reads TGTGCCAGCAGTGACAGGCCCCTTAGCACAGATACGCAGTATTTT. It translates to CASSDRPLSTDTQYF.